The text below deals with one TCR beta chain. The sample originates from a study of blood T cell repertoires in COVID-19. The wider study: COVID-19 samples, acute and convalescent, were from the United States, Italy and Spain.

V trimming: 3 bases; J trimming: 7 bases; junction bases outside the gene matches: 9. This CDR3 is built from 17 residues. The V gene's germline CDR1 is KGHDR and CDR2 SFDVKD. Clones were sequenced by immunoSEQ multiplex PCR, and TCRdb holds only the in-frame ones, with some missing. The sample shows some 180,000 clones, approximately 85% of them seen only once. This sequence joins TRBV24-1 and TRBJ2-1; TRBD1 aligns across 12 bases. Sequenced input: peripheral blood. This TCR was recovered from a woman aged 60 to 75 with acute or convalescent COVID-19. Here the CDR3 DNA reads TGTGCCACCAGTGATCCCTCTCCGGGACAGGGGGCGAATGAGCAGTTCTTC. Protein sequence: CATSDPSPGQGANEQFF.